The 21 T cell receptor beta chains below were found in one sample sequenced in a study of spatial heterogeneity in lung cancer (dated by TCRdb to between 2019 and 2020). This specimen's time point label, interpreted: sample taken at primary tumor resection. TCR sequencing used whole RNA extracted from tumor and nontumor lung tissue, or from cryopreserved PBMC samples, without cell sorting. Receptor libraries were prepared by 5' RACE. Sequencing relied on a NextSeq 500. TCRdb handled the public reads itself, with Q25 trimming in fastp and clone calling in MiXCR, and kept productive beta chains. A single entry per CDR3 protein holds the most common genes and DNA from its merged rows. In this sample the table shows some 12,000 distinct CDR3 sequences, 6.2% of which occur a single time. The ten biggest clones cover 10% of the sample. The sequencing used normal lung tissue next to the tumor, collected at surgery. These receptors were collected from a male donor with early-stage non-small cell lung cancer.

By its share, this clonotype is medium-sized. The chain couples TRBV4-2 to TRBJ1-2; unclear D gene. The V end lost 0 bases, the J end lost 7 bases, and 15 bases lay between the germline ends. The CDR3 runs to 15 residues. The germline V gene has CDR1 LGHNA and CDR2 YNFKEQ. CDR3 in amino acids: CASSQESVSSSGYTF. CDR3 sequence (DNA): TGTGCCAGCAGCCAAGAAAGTGTATCCAGTAGTGGCTACACCTTC.

Concerning this clonotype: Being one base from a much bigger clone, this may be a read error. The chain links TRBV4-1 to TRBJ2-3; D is possibly TRBD2 (5 bases). There are 14 residues in the CDR3. Trimming stripped 6 bases from V and 1 base from J, with 11 bases between. CDR1 MGHRA and CDR2 YSYEKL come from the germline V gene. The CDR3 nucleotides are TGCGCCAGCAGGGACTTAGGTGGCACAGATACGCAGTATTTT. Translating it yields CASRDLGGTDTQYF.

Sample share makes this clonotype large (0.1 to 1%). CDR3 sequence reads: CASRGAGYNERQFF. In DNA, the CDR3 is TGTGCCAGTAGGGGAGCGGGTTACAATGAGCGGCAGTTCTTC. J is TRBJ2-1 and V is TRBV3-1; a possible D gene is TRBD2 (6 bases). V was clipped by 9 bases and J by 12 bases, with 24 bases between them. CDR1 and CDR2 (germline): LGHDT, YNNKEL (reference sequence). The CDR3 length is 14 residues.

This rearrangement joins TRBV25-1 to TRBJ2-5; 8 bases line up with TRBD2. The CDR3 covers 18 residues. Germline V lookup: CDR1 MGHDK, CDR2 SYGVNS. The V segment lost 4 bases and the J segment 5 bases; nucleotides outside the gene matches: 18. The CDR3 region is CASSALLVRAGERETQYF. The CDR3 DNA sequence: TGTGCCAGCAGTGCCCTCCTTGTAAGAGCGGGAGAGAGGGAGACCCAGTACTTC. Drawing the rest from reference TRBV25-1 and TRBJ2-5, the complete variable domain is EADIYQTPRYLVIGTGKKITLECSQTMGHDKMYWYQQDPGMELHLIHYSYGVNSTEKGDLSSESTVSRIRTEHFPLTLESARPSHTSQYLCASSALLVRAGERETQYFGPGTRLLVL.

This clonotype was found a few times. The chain couples TRBV7-2 to TRBJ2-3; 11 nucleotides match TRBD2. The trim removed 5 bases at V and 6 bases at J, leaving 13 bases unmatched. The CDR3 contains 17 residues. CDR1 and CDR2 (germline): SGHTA, FQGNSA. The CDR3 region has the DNA TGTGCCAGCAGCCGGATGCCCTTAGCGGGAGGGGGGGATACGCAGTATTTT. Protein sequence: CASSRMPLAGGGDTQYF.

This clonotype was picked up many times. The chain combines TRBV7-2 with TRBJ2-2; 8 bases match TRBD2. The CDR3 covers 16 residues. V lost 2 bases to trimming and J lost 4 bases; unmatched junction nucleotides: 6. The germline V gene encodes CDR1 SGHTA and CDR2 FQGNSA. CDR3 sequence: CASSLTPRGGTGELFF. The CDR3 DNA reads TGTGCCAGCAGCTTAACCCCCCGGGGGGGCACCGGGGAGCTGTTTTTT.

By proportion, this clonotype is medium-sized. The rearrangement links TRBV20-1 to TRBJ2-7; D might be TRBD2 (5 bases). The CDR3 spans 14 residues. V lost 0 bases to trimming and J lost 3 bases, with 12 bases between them. From germline, CDR1 is DFQATT and CDR2 SNEGSKA (reference sequence). The CDR3 spells CSARDRDSRYEQYF. CDR3 DNA sequence: TGCAGTGCTAGAGACCGGGATAGTCGCTACGAGCAGTACTTC.

This clonotype was counted at least ten times. The chain combines TRBV5-1 with TRBJ2-1; 8 bases line up with TRBD2. This CDR3 contains 15 residues. CDR1 is SGHRS and CDR2 is YFSETQ in the germline V gene. J lost 8 bases, V lost 4 bases, and 11 bases had no gene match. CDR3 nucleotide sequence: TGCGCCAGCAGCGGTATAGCGGGGTCTACGGATGAGCAGTTCTTC. Its translation: CASSGIAGSTDEQFF.

In this sample, this clonotype turned up many times. This chain joins TRBV5-1 and TRBJ2-7, with 8 positions matching TRBD1. Germline CDR1 and CDR2: SGHRS and YFSETQ. The CDR3 runs to 13 residues. V dropped 3 bases and J dropped 3; count of bases not matched to a gene: 2. The CDR3 loop is CASSSTGDYEQYF. The CDR3 DNA sequence: TGCGCCAGCAGCTCGACAGGGGACTACGAGCAGTACTTC.

The chain couples TRBV7-9 to TRBJ2-5; possibly TRBD2 for D (6 bases). CDR3 length: 14 amino acids. Trimming cost V 5 bases and J 3 bases, with 13 bases left between them. Germline values: CDR1 SEHNR, CDR2 FQNEAQ (reference sequence). The CDR3 coding sequence is TGTGCCAGCAGCGGTGGCGGGAAGGAAGAGACCCAGTACTTC. It translates to CASSGGGKEETQYF.

The genes are TRBV20-1 and TRBJ2-5, with a tentative D call TRBD1 (5 bases). CDR3 size: 13 residues. Germline V CDR1 and CDR2: DFQATT, SNEGSKA (reference sequence). V was cut by 7 bases and J by 0 bases, with 12 bases left in between. CDR3 region: CSVFWTHQETQYF. CDR3 DNA sequence: TGCAGTGTTTTCTGGACACACCAAGAGACCCAGTACTTC.

In its sample, this clonotype was seen a few times. The chain couples TRBV12-3 or TRBV12-4 to TRBJ2-3; D is possibly TRBD2 (6 bases). This CDR3 contains 16 residues. Trimming stripped 1 base from V and 5 bases from J, with 16 bases between. The CDR3 region is CASSLGRTLAGDTQYF. The CDR3 DNA sequence: TGTGCCAGCAGTTTAGGTAGGACACTAGCAGGAGATACGCAGTATTTT.

This clonotype was seen at least ten times. The chain employs TRBV29-1 and TRBJ2-5; D is ambiguous. Trimming took 4 bases from V and 5 from J, leaving 5 bases between them. CDR3 length equals 10 residues. Germline CDR1 SQVTM, CDR2 ANQGSEA. This CDR3 is CSVGPETQYF. DNA of the CDR3: TGCAGCGTTGGCCCTGAGACCCAGTACTTC.

In this sample, this clonotype turned up many times. The chain has TRBV7-2 and TRBJ2-1; 9 positions match TRBD1. The V gene's germline CDR1 is SGHTA and CDR2 FQGNSA. The CDR3 covers 14 residues. J was trimmed by 5 bases and V by 5 bases; bases with no gene match: 4. Here the CDR3 DNA reads TGTGCCAGCAGCCGGGACAGGGAGGACAATGAGCAGTTCTTC. As protein: CASSRDREDNEQFF.

This clonotype was counted at least ten times. The V and J genes are TRBV20-1 and TRBJ2-4, with D possibly being TRBD2 (5 bases). The germline V gene encodes CDR1 DFQATT and CDR2 SNEGSKA (reference sequence). The CDR3 is 15 amino acids. Trimming left V 0 bases short and J 6 bases short, with 15 bases between. CDR3 in DNA: TGCAGTGCTAGAGATAGGTCCGGGGTGGGAAACATTCAGTACTTC. Protein product: CSARDRSGVGNIQYF.

This clonotype was counted at least ten times. The chain carries TRBV7-8 and TRBJ1-1; D is possibly TRBD1 (6 bases). Germline loops: CDR1 SGHVS, CDR2 FQNEAQ. CDR3 length: 17 amino acids. Trimming stripped 3 bases from V and 1 base from J, with 18 bases between. CDR3 amino acids: CASSLALYRAENTEAFF. CDR3 nucleotides: TGTGCCAGCAGCTTGGCACTCTACAGGGCCGAGAACACTGAAGCTTTCTTT.

The V gene is TRBV7-9, the J gene TRBJ2-3; D remains unclear. Germline values: CDR1 SEHNR, CDR2 FQNEAQ (reference sequence). The CDR3 is 16 amino acids. The V end lost 1 base, the J end lost 0 bases, and 11 bases lay between the germline ends. CDR3 region: CASSLDKLTSTDTQYF. In DNA, the CDR3 is TGTGCCAGCAGCTTAGATAAGTTAACTAGCACAGATACGCAGTATTTT.

This clonotype was observed many times. J is TRBJ1-1 and V is TRBV30; a weak D match, TRBD1 (6 bases). CDR3 length equals 12 residues. V dropped 4 bases and J dropped 5 bases, with 11 bases sitting between them. Germline V gene sequence: CDR1 GTSNPN, CDR2 SVGIG (reference sequence). The CDR3 DNA sequence: TGTGCCTGGAAGGGGGGAGGAACTGAAGCTTTCTTT. It encodes CAWKGGGTEAFF.

The genes are TRBV20-1 and TRBJ2-7; D call uncertain. This CDR3 region has 15 residues. Trimming cost V 6 bases and J 0 bases, with 18 bases left between them. Germline loops: CDR1 DFQATT, CDR2 SNEGSKA (reference sequence). DNA for the CDR3: TGCAGTGCCCCCTCCGCGAAGGGAAGCTCCTACGAGCAGTACTTC. Amino acid sequence: CSAPSAKGSSYEQYF.

The genes are TRBV5-4 and TRBJ1-2; no definite D call. Trimming removed 0 bases from V and 0 bases from J, with 6 bases in between. The CDR3 length is 14 residues. The germline gives CDR1 SGHNT, CDR2 YYREEE (reference sequence). The CDR3: CASSLEGANYGYTF. In nucleotides, the CDR3 is TGTGCCAGCAGCTTGGAAGGAGCTAACTATGGCTACACCTTC.

This clonotype has at least ten counts. The chain joins TRBV5-4 to TRBJ1-1, with TRBD1 identical over 7 bases. With V trimmed by 2 bases and J by 2 bases, 6 bases remained unmatched. The germline CDR1 and CDR2 sequences are SGHNT and YYREEE (reference sequence). The CDR3 loop spans 15 amino acids. CDR3 DNA sequence: TGTGCCAGCAGCTTCCCGGGACAGAGTAACACTGAAGCTTTCTTT. This gives the protein CASSFPGQSNTEAFF.